The entry that follows covers one TCR beta chain sequence. As yet, its antigen is unknown. The V segment lost 4 bases and the J segment 3 bases; nucleotides outside the gene matches: 8. This CDR3 comprises 15 residues. The sample originates from a study of CD8 T cells in ankylosing spondylitis. Findings of the study overall: Disease-associated clones were reportedly significantly overrepresented in matched ankylosing spondylitis synovial fluid.

MiXCR, applied by TCRdb to the 5' RACE reads, yields one record per CDR3 protein. The table shows 150,000 to 200,000 distinct CDR3 sequences, with roughly 11% occurring only once. This chain uses TRBV12-3 or TRBV12-4 with TRBJ2-7; 8 nucleotides align to TRBD1. This receptor was taken from a male donor with ankylosing spondylitis or in good health (not recorded which). The sample comprised blood, either unsorted or a sorted T cell fraction (not recorded which). CDR3 nucleotide sequence: TGTGCCAGCAGTTCCCCCAGGGGGCCTCGCTACGAGCAGTACTTC. Translating it yields CASSSPRGPRYEQYF.